These T cell receptor beta chains were read from a single sample in a study of shared clonotypes between healthy human individuals. Here immunoSEQ multiplex PCR was the method, and the copy in TCRdb shows in-frame clones only, minus some. The data contain over 2 million clones, 90% to 95% of them singletons. The sequencing input was naive CD4+ T cells sorted from blood. These receptors originate from a man aged 18 to 29 in good health. The CDR3 runs from the conserved cysteine through the conserved F or W.

V gene: TRBV19; J gene: TRBJ1-5; CDR3 protein: CASSGDWNANQPQHF
V gene: TRBV6-1; J gene: TRBJ1-1; CDR3 protein: CASNRPIMNTEAFF
V gene: TRBV10-3; J gene: TRBJ2-1; CDR3 protein: CAISESTLNGAYNEQFF
V gene: TRBV10-3; J gene: TRBJ2-7; CDR3 protein: CAISEPGQVQLSYEQYF
V gene: TRBV11-2; J gene: TRBJ1-5; CDR3 protein: CASSWGTGAGQPQHF
V gene: TRBV6-6; J gene: TRBJ1-3; CDR3 protein: CASSYLSTSGNTIYF
V gene: TRBV11-2; J gene: TRBJ2-2; CDR3 protein: CAVGAINRRTGELFF
V gene: TRBV30; J gene: TRBJ1-1; CDR3 protein: CAWSVTGDAEAFF
V gene: TRBV6-5; J gene: TRBJ2-7; CDR3 protein: CASSPPGRGGYEQYF
V gene: TRBV15; J gene: TRBJ1-4; CDR3 protein: CATSREPGNEKLFF
V gene: TRBV5-6; J gene: TRBJ2-1; CDR3 protein: CASSPEDRALKRNEQFF
V gene: TRBV4-3; J gene: TRBJ1-6; CDR3 protein: CASSQDTDRLIPSPLHF
V gene: TRBV11-3; J gene: TRBJ1-3; CDR3 protein: CASSPGPGNTIYF
V gene: TRBV30; J gene: TRBJ2-6; CDR3 protein: CAWSVGANVLTF
V gene: TRBV5-6; J gene: TRBJ1-3; CDR3 protein: CASSIGTGAGNTIYF
V gene: TRBV4-3; J gene: TRBJ1-2; CDR3 protein: CASSQGTGVDYGYTF
V gene: TRBV4-1; J gene: TRBJ2-4; CDR3 protein: CASSPHKWADQNIQYF
V gene: TRBV10-2; J gene: TRBJ1-1; CDR3 protein: CASSEGSGPPEAFF
V gene: TRBV7-9; J gene: TRBJ1-3; CDR3 protein: CASSAGTTGNTIYF
V gene: TRBV20-1; J gene: TRBJ2-7; CDR3 protein: CSAGRDYEQYF
V gene: TRBV19; J gene: TRBJ2-7; CDR3 protein: CASRGGLAVRKYF
V gene: TRBV7-2; J gene: TRBJ1-1; CDR3 protein: CASSSTGTVATEAFF
V gene: TRBV7-2; J gene: TRBJ1-4; CDR3 protein: CASSLGQGNEKLFF
V gene: TRBV28; J gene: TRBJ1-2; CDR3 protein: CASSRRTGALNLMNGYTF
V gene: TRBV11-2; J gene: TRBJ1-1; CDR3 protein: CASSLSRTAGEAFF
V gene: TRBV10-3; J gene: TRBJ1-4; CDR3 protein: CATTPGQNEKLFF
V gene: TRBV7-8; J gene: TRBJ2-7; CDR3 protein: CASSLDRSSYEQYF
V gene: TRBV5-1; J gene: TRBJ2-1; CDR3 protein: CASSLGRTSGGSYNEQFF
V gene: TRBV18; J gene: TRBJ1-5; CDR3 protein: CASSRGEGNQPQHF
V gene: TRBV25-1; J gene: TRBJ1-4; CDR3 protein: CASSDTRGRVEKLFF
V gene: TRBV27; J gene: TRBJ1-5; CDR3 protein: CASSLVHNQPQHF
V gene: TRBV11-2; J gene: TRBJ1-4; CDR3 protein: CASSQDAKRVFF
V gene: TRBV28; J gene: TRBJ2-7; CDR3 protein: CASSSYLSEWGANEQYF
V gene: TRBV10-3; J gene: TRBJ1-5; CDR3 protein: CAISEGVNGNQPQHF
V gene: TRBV10-3; J gene: TRBJ2-7; CDR3 protein: CAITLLGDYYEQYF
V gene: TRBV7-9; J gene: TRBJ2-7; CDR3 protein: CASSFSRTASYEQYF
V gene: TRBV21-1; J gene: TRBJ1-6; CDR3 protein: CASSNWTGGFARSYNSPLHF
V gene: TRBV28; J gene: TRBJ1-1; CDR3 protein: CASIARENTEAFF
V gene: TRBV12-5; J gene: TRBJ1-3; CDR3 protein: CASGQSAGTGKGNTIYF
V gene: TRBV18; J gene: TRBJ1-5; CDR3 protein: CASSPDRQNQPQHF
V gene: TRBV5-1; J gene: TRBJ2-3; CDR3 protein: CASSSPPRTDTQYF
V gene: TRBV27; J gene: TRBJ2-7; CDR3 protein: CASSFLKQRGANSYEQYF